One and the same sample provided the 20 T cell receptor beta chains below, sequenced in a study of shared clonotypes between healthy human individuals. Method: immunoSEQ multiplex PCR; TCRdb's copy keeps in-frame clones and lacks some. The data show approximately 2.4 million clones, with more than 90% seen just once and roughly 0.13% held by the top ten. Sequenced: naive CD4+ T cells sorted from blood. Subset noted: CD45RA+ positively selected. These TCRs come from a man between 18 and 29 years old in good health.

The chain links TRBV6-5 to TRBJ1-5, with 7 bases aligning to TRBD1. Germline CDR1 reads MNHEY; CDR2 reads SVGAGI. The J segment lost 2 bases and the V segment lost 5 bases, leaving 6 bases of the junction unmatched. The CDR3 is made up of 15 amino acids. This chain's CDR3 is CASSRQGFGNQPQHF. CDR3 sequence (DNA): TGTGCCAGCAGTCGACAGGGTTTCGGCAATCAGCCCCAGCATTTT.

The chain has TRBV6-5 and TRBJ1-1; D is uncertain. This CDR3 contains 15 residues. Per the germline V gene, CDR1 is MNHEY and CDR2 is SVGAGI. The V end was cut by 1 base, the J end by 0 bases, with 9 bases between. In nucleotides, the CDR3 is TGTGCCAGCAGTTACTTACGTCAGCTGAACACTGAAGCTTTCTTT. Residues: CASSYLRQLNTEAFF.

This CDR3 reads CSAQGANGYTF. CDR3 nucleotides: TGCAGTGCACAGGGGGCCAATGGCTACACCTTC. The chain combines TRBV20-1 with TRBJ1-2, with TRBD1 matching 9 bases. This CDR3 contains 11 residues. J gave up 6 bases and V 6 bases, and 2 bases lay outside the gene matches. CDR1 is DFQATT and CDR2 is SNEGSKA in the germline V gene (reference sequence).

The DNA of the CDR3 is TGTGCCTGGAGTGTCGGGACTAATCAGCCCCAGCATTTT. This translates into CAWSVGTNQPQHF. V and J are TRBV30 and TRBJ1-5, with D perhaps matching TRBD1 (5 bases). Germline assignment: CDR1 GTSNPN and CDR2 SVGIG (reference sequence). There are 13 residues in the CDR3. V gave up 0 bases and J gave up 4 bases, with 7 bases separating them.

The chain links TRBV6-5 to TRBJ2-7; 7 positions match TRBD1. Per the germline V gene, CDR1 is MNHEY and CDR2 is SVGAGI. The V and J ends lost 2 bases and 4 bases, in that order; junction bases with no gene match: 5. The CDR3 spans 14 residues. In nucleotides, the CDR3 is TGTGCCAGCAGTTACGGGGACAGTACATACGAGCAGTACTTC. Residues: CASSYGDSTYEQYF.

A single count supports this clone. Other DNA variants within this sample encode the same CDR3. The chain joins TRBV15 to TRBJ2-5, with a tentative D call TRBD1 (5 bases). Germline CDR1 and CDR2: LNHNV and YYDKDF (reference sequence). The CDR3 runs to 13 residues. V gave up 3 bases and J gave up 4 bases, with 9 bases separating them. In nucleotides, the CDR3 is TGTGCCACCAGCAGGGGGCGCGGAGAGACCCAGTACTTC. It translates to CATSRGRGETQYF.

The chain joins TRBV5-5 to TRBJ1-3; tentative D call: TRBD1 (5 bases). This CDR3 is built from 18 residues. V was clipped by 3 bases and J by 0 bases, with 19 bases between them. Germline values: CDR1 SGHKS, CDR2 YYEKEE (reference sequence). CDR3 region: CASSSSAPGRLSGNTIYF. DNA for the CDR3: TGTGCCAGCAGCTCTAGTGCCCCGGGACGTCTCTCTGGAAACACCATATATTTT.

The chain is built from TRBV4-1 and TRBJ1-2; D is unresolved. In germline, CDR1 is MGHRA, CDR2 YSYEKL. Trimming shortened V by 6 bases and J by 6 bases, and 23 bases separated the two germline ends. The CDR3 is 16 amino acids. CDR3 nucleotide sequence: TGCGCCAGCAGTCTAAGACATATGGGGAGGTACGATGGCTACACCTTC. Residues: CASSLRHMGRYDGYTF.

The chain carries TRBV5-1 and TRBJ1-6; 7 nucleotides match TRBD1. J gave up 5 bases and V 0 bases, and 8 bases lay outside the gene matches. This CDR3 spans 17 amino acids. CDR1 and CDR2 from the germline V gene are SGHRS and YFSETQ. CDR3 in DNA: TGCGCCAGCAGCTTGGGGCCCGAGGGGGCAGATAATTCACCCCTCCACTTT. It encodes CASSLGPEGADNSPLHF.

The CDR3 here is CASSRTGTHEQYF. Here the CDR3 DNA reads TGTGCCAGCAGCAGAACAGGGACCCACGAGCAGTACTTC. The J gene is TRBJ2-7, the V gene TRBV6-5; TRBD1 is a possible D gene (6 bases). The germline CDR1 and CDR2 sequences are MNHEY and SVGAGI. V was clipped by 6 bases and J by 5 bases, with 14 bases between them. The CDR3 runs 13 residues.

This sequence joins TRBV10-3 and TRBJ2-2; D remains unclear. Germline V gene data show CDR1 as ENHRY and CDR2 as SYGVKD. Trimming cost V 6 bases and J 7 bases, with 3 bases left between them. This CDR3 is 10 amino acids long. The DNA for the CDR3 is TGTGCCATCAGAAACGGGGAGCTGTTTTTT. Residues: CAIRNGELFF.

The rearrangement links TRBV12-5 to TRBJ2-3; possible D gene TRBD2, 5 bases. The germline V and J ends were trimmed by 6 bases and 6 bases, with 13 bases remaining between them. The CDR3 runs to 13 residues. Germline CDR1 and CDR2: LGHNT and FRNRAP. CDR3 sequence reads: CASGRTSLDTQYF. The CDR3 DNA sequence: TGTGCTAGTGGACGGACTTCCCTGGATACGCAGTATTTT. Combining the CDR3 with reference TRBV12-5 and TRBJ2-3 gives the whole variable domain DARVTQTPRHKVTEMGQEVTMRCQPILGHNTVFWYRQTMMQGLELLAYFRNRAPLDDSGMPKDRFSAEMPDATLATLKIQPSEPRDSAVYFCASGRTSLDTQYFGPGTRLTVL.

This chain links TRBV6-5 with TRBJ1-5; 7 bases line up with TRBD1. The ends lost 6 bases at V and 5 bases at J; junction bases unmatched: 4. CDR3 length: 13 residues. Germline V gene sequence: CDR1 MNHEY, CDR2 SVGAGI. The CDR3 region has the DNA TGTGCCAGCAGACGAGGACAGGATCAGCCCCAGCATTTT. Residues: CASRRGQDQPQHF.

V and J are TRBV4-1 and TRBJ2-3, with 11 bases fitting TRBD2. Germline V CDR1 and CDR2: MGHRA, YSYEKL. CDR3 length: 16 residues. V was clipped by 0 bases and J by 6 bases; unmatched bases: 5. In DNA form, the CDR3 reads TGCGCCAGCAGCCAAGAACGACTAGCGGGAATGGATACGCAGTATTTT. Encoded protein: CASSQERLAGMDTQYF.

This clone has a single count. The chain links TRBV4-3 to TRBJ1-1, with a possible D match to TRBD1 (5 bases). Per germline, CDR1 LGHNA and CDR2 YSLEER. This CDR3 has 14 residues. V lost 3 bases to trimming and J lost 1 base, with 9 bases between them. The CDR3: CASSQSQGNTEAFF. The CDR3, as DNA: TGCGCCAGCAGCCAGAGTCAGGGGAACACTGAAGCTTTCTTT.

A few counts support this clone. The gene calls are TRBV7-9 and TRBJ1-2; 8 bases match TRBD1. Germline CDR1 reads SEHNR; CDR2 reads FQNEAQ (reference sequence). The V segment lost 5 bases and the J segment 3 bases; nucleotides outside the gene matches: 8. The CDR3 is 15 residues long. CDR3: CASSALQGADYGYTF. CDR3 coding DNA: TGTGCCAGCAGCGCCCTTCAGGGGGCTGACTATGGCTACACCTTC.

This clone was recorded once. V is TRBV5-6 and J is TRBJ1-1, with 8 nucleotides matching TRBD1. V shed 2 bases and J 2 bases; nucleotides not matched to a gene: 17. The CDR3 spans 19 residues. Germline values: CDR1 SGHDT, CDR2 YYEEEE. CDR3 in DNA: TGTGCCAGCAGCTTATCTCTGGGCGCAGGGGGCTTGGTTAACACTGAAGCTTTCTTT. Its translation is CASSLSLGAGGLVNTEAFF.

Here the CDR3 reads CASHPWAGGNYGYTF. For the CDR3, the DNA is TGTGCCAGTCACCCGTGGGCAGGGGGGAACTATGGCTACACCTTC. V gene TRBV27 combines with J gene TRBJ1-2; 7 bases agree with TRBD1. The CDR3 sequence is 15 residues long. In germline, CDR1 is MNHEY, CDR2 SMNVEV (reference sequence). Trimming removed 9 bases from V and 2 bases from J; junction bases left unmatched: 12.

About this clone: Other DNA sequences within the sample encode an identical CDR3. J is TRBJ1-1 and V is TRBV6-5; D is undetermined. The germline CDR1 and CDR2 sequences are MNHEY and SVGAGI. The CDR3 is made up of 13 amino acids. The V end lost 0 bases, the J end lost 5 bases, and 7 bases lay between the germline ends. The CDR3 is CASSYSRQTEAFF. CDR3 sequence (DNA): TGTGCCAGCAGTTACTCGAGGCAGACTGAAGCTTTCTTT.

This chain uses TRBV6-6 with TRBJ1-1; 8 nucleotides match TRBD1. The junction had 10 bases not matched to a gene; V was cut back by 6 bases and J by 1 base. The CDR3 has 16 residues. CDR1 and CDR2 from the germline V gene are MNHNY and SVGAGI (reference sequence). Here the CDR3 reads CASRESGGRGNTEAFF. DNA for the CDR3: TGTGCCAGCAGAGAATCAGGGGGCCGAGGGAACACTGAAGCTTTCTTT.